The entry below gives a single TCR beta chain sequence along with its context. The repertoire was sequenced with immunoSEQ multiplex PCR; TCRdb's copy has only in-frame clones and lacks some. The profile shows about 480,000 clones, more than 75% of them singletons. This sample is drawn from a study of blood T cell repertoires in COVID-19. Study overall: COVID-19 samples from acute and convalescent phases originated in the United States, Italy and Spain.

Germline values: CDR1 SGHTA, CDR2 FQGNSA. The V end was cut by 5 bases, the J end by 2 bases, with 23 bases between. The CDR3 totals 18 residues. This sequence joins TRBV7-2 and TRBJ2-3; possibly TRBD2 for D (5 bases). The source of this sequence is a woman in her 40s who had recovered from COVID-19. The sequencing input was PBMCs or T cells enriched from blood (not recorded which). The CDR3 reads CASSTFGLLKSYTDTQYF. The CDR3 DNA follows: TGTGCCAGCAGCACATTCGGACTCCTTAAAAGCTACACAGATACGCAGTATTTT.